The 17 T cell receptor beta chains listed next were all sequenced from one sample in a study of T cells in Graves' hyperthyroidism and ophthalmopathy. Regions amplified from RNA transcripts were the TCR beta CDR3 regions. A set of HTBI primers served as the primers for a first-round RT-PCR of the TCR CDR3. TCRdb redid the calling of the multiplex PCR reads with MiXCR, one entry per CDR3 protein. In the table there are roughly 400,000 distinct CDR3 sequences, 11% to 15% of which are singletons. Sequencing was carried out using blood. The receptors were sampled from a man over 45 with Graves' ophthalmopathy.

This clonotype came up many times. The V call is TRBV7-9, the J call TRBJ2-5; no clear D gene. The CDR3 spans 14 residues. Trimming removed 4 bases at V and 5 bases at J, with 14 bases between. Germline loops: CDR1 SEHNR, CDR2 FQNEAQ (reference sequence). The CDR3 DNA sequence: TGTGCCAGCAGCTCAAGGACCCTCCCGGAGACCCAGTACTTC. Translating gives CASSSRTLPETQYF. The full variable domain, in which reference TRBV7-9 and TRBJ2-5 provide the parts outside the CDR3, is DTGVSQNPRHKITKRGQNVTFRCDPISEHNRLYWYRQTLGQGPEFLTYFQNEAQLEKSRLLSDRFSAERPKGSFSTLEIQRTEQGDSAMYLCASSSRTLPETQYFGPGTRLLVL.

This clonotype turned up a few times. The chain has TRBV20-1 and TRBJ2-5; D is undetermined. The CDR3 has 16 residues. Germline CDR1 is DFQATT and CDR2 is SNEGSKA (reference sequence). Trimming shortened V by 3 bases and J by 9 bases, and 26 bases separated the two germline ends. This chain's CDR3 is CSASSAAETTKMAQYF. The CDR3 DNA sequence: TGCAGTGCTAGTTCTGCCGCGGAGACCACCAAGATGGCCCAGTACTTC.

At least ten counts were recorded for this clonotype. The CDR3 DNA follows: TGTGCCAGCAGCACCGGGACAGGGAATGAAAAACTGTTTTTT. Translating gives CASSTGTGNEKLFF. This chain links TRBV28 with TRBJ1-4, with 9 bases fitting TRBD1. Germline V gene sequence: CDR1 MDHEN, CDR2 SYDVKM. The V and J ends lost 6 bases and 5 bases, in that order; junction bases with no gene match: 4. The CDR3 runs 14 residues.

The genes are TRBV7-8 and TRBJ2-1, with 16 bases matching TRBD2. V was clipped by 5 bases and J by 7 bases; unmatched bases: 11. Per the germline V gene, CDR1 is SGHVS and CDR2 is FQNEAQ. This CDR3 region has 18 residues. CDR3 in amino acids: CASSEPPGLAGGVNEQFF. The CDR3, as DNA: TGTGCCAGCAGCGAACCACCGGGACTAGCGGGAGGGGTAAATGAGCAGTTCTTC.

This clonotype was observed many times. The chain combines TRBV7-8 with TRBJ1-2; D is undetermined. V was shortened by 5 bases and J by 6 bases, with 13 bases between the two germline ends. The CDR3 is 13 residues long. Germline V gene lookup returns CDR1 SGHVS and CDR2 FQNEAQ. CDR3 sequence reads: CASSQYSEDGYTF. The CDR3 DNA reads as TGTGCCAGCAGCCAATACAGTGAGGATGGCTACACCTTC. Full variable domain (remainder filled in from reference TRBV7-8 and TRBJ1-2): GAGVSQSPRYKVAKRGQDVALRCDPISGHVSLFWYQQALGQGPEFLTYFQNEAQLDKSGLPSDRFFAERPEGSVSTLKIQRTQQEDSAVYLCASSQYSEDGYTFGSGTRLTVV.

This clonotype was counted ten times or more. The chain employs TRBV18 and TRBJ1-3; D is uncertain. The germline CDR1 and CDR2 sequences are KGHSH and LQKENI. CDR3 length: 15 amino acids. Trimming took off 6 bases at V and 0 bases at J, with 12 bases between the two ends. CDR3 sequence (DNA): TGTGCCAGCTCCTCGTCGAGGGACTCTGGAAACACCATATATTTT. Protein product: CASSSSRDSGNTIYF.

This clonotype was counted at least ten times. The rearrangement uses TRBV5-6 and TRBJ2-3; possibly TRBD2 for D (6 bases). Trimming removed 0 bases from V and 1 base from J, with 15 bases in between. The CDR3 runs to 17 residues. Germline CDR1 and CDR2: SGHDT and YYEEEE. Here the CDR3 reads CASSLEVGAGRTDTQYF. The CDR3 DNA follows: TGTGCCAGCAGCTTGGAAGTCGGCGCGGGACGCACAGATACGCAGTATTTT.

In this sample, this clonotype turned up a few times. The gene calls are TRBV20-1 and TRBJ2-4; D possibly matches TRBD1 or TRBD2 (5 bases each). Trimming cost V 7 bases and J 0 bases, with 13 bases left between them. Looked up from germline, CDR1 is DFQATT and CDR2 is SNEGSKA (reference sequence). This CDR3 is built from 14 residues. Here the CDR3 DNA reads TGCAGTGTTGGGGACGTCCTAGCCAAAAACATTCAGTACTTC. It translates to CSVGDVLAKNIQYF.

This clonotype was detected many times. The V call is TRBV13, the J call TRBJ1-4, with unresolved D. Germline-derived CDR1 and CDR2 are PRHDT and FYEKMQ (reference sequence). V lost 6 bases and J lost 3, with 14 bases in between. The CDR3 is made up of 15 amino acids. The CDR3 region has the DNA TGTGCCAGCAGTAAGACCCCGGGGTCTAATGAAAAACTGTTTTTT. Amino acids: CASSKTPGSNEKLFF.

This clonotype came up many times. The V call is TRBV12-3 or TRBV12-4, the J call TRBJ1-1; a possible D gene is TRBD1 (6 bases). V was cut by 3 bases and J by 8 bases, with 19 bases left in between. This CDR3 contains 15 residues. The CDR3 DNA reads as TGTGCCAGCAGTTTTCATCAGGGGTCGAACGCGGAAGCTTTCTTT. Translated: CASSFHQGSNAEAFF.

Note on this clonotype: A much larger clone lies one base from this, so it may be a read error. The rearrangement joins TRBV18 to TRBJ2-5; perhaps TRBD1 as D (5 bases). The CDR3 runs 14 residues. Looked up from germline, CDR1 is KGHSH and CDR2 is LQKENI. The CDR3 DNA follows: TGTGCCAGCACACCACACCAGGGCGGAGAGACCCAGTACTTC. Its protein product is CASTPHQGGETQYF.

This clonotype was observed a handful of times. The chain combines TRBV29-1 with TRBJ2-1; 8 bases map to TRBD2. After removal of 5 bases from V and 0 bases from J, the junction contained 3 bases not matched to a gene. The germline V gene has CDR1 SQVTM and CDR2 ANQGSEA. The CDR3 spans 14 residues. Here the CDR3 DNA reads TGCAGCGTTACCCTAGCGGGCTCCTACAATGAGCAGTTCTTC. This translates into CSVTLAGSYNEQFF.

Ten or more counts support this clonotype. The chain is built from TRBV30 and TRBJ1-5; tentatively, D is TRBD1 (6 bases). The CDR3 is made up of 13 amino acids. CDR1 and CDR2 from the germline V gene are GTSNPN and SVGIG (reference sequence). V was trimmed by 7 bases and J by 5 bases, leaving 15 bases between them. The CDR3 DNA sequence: TGTGCCTCCCAAGGGGGGGTAGATCAGCCCCAGCATTTT. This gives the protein CASQGGVDQPQHF.

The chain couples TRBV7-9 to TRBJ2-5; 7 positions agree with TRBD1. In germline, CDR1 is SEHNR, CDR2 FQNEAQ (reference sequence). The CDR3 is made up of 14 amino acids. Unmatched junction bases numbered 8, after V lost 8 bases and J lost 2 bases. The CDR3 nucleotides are TGTGCCAGCGTTCCGGGACAGCGACAAGAGACCCAGTACTTC. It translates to CASVPGQRQETQYF.

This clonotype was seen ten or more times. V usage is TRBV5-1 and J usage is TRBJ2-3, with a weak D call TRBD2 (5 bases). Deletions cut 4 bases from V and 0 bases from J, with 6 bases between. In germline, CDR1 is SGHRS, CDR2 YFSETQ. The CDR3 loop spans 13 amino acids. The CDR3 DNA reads TGCGCCAGCAGCCAGCGGAGCACAGATACGCAGTATTTT. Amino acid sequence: CASSQRSTDTQYF.

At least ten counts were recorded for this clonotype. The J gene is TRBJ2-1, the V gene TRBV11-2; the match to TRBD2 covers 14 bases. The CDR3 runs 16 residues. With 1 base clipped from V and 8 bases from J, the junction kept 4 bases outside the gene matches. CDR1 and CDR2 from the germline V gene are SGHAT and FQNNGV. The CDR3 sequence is CASSLVLTSGRDEQFF. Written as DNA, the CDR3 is TGTGCCAGCAGCTTAGTCCTGACTAGCGGGAGGGATGAGCAGTTCTTC. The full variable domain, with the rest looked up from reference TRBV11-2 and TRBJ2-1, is EAGVAQSPRYKIIEKRQSVAFWCNPISGHATLYWYQQILGQGPKLLIQFQNNGVVDDSQLPKDRFSAERLKGVDSTLKIQPAKLEDSAVYLCASSLVLTSGRDEQFFGPGTRLTVL.

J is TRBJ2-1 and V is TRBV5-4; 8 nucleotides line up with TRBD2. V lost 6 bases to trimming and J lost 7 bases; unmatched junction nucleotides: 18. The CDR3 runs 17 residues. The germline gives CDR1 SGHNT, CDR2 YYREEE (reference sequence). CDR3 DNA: TGTGCCAGCAACGACCCCCGGTCTGGGACTAGGGGGAATGAGCAGTTCTTC. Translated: CASNDPRSGTRGNEQFF.